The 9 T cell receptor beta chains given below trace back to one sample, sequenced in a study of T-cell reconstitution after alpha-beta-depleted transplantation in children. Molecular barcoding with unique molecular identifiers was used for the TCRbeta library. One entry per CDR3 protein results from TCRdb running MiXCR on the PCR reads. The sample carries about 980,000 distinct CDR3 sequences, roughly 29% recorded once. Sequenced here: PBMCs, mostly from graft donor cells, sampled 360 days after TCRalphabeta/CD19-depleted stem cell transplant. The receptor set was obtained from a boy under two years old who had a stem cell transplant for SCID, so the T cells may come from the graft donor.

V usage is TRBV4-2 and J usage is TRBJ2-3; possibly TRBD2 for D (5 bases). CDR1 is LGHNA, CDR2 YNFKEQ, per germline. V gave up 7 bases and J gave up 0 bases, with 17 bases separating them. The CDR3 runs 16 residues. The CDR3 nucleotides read TGTGCCAGCAAACTCTTCGGCGGGCTAAGCACAGATACGCAGTATTTT. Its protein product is CASKLFGGLSTDTQYF.

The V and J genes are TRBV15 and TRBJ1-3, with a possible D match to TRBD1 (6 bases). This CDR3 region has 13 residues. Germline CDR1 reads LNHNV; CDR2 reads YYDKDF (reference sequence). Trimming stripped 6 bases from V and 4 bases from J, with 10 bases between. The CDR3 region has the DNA TGTGCCACCAGTTGGGACAACGGAAACACCATATATTTT. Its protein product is CATSWDNGNTIYF.

The CDR3 is CASSFPPLGLAGAPAYNEQFF. Here the CDR3 DNA reads TGCGCCAGCAGCTTCCCCCCACTCGGACTAGCGGGGGCCCCAGCCTACAATGAGCAGTTCTTC. J is TRBJ2-1 and V is TRBV5-1; 13 nucleotides align to TRBD2. The CDR3 runs 21 residues. CDR1 SGHRS and CDR2 YFSETQ come from the germline V gene. J lost 2 bases, V lost 2 bases, and 16 bases had no gene match.

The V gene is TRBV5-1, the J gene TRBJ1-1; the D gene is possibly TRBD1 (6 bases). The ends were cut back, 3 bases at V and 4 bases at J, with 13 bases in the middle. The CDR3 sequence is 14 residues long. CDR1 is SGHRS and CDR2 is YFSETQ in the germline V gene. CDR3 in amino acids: CASSSRRGSTEAFF. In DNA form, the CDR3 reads TGCGCCAGCAGCTCCCGAAGGGGGAGCACTGAAGCTTTCTTT.

The CDR3 bases are TGCGCCAGCAGCTTGGAGGAAAACTACGAGCAGTACTTC. Encoded protein: CASSLEENYEQYF. This chain uses TRBV5-1 with TRBJ2-7; D unresolved. Germline V CDR1 and CDR2: SGHRS, YFSETQ. This CDR3 has 13 amino acids. V was cut by 0 bases and J by 3 bases, with 7 bases left in between. The full variable domain, its missing parts supplied by reference TRBV5-1 and TRBJ2-7, is KAGVTQTPRYLIKTRGQQVTLSCSPISGHRSVSWYQQTPGQGLQFLFEYFSETQRNKGNFPGRFSGRQFSNSRSEMNVSTLELGDSALYLCASSLEENYEQYFGPGTRLTVT.

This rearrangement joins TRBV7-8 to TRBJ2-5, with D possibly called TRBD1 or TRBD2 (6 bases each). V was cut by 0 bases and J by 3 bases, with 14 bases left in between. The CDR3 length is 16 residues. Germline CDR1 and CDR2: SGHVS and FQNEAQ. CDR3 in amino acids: CASSLAGRGGKETQYF. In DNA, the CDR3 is TGTGCCAGCAGCTTAGCGGGCAGGGGCGGGAAAGAGACCCAGTACTTC.

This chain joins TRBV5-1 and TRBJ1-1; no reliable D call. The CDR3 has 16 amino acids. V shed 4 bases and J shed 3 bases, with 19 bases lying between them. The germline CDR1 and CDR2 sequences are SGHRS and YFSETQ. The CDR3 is CASSPTSTARHTEAFF. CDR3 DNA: TGCGCCAGCAGCCCGACATCGACGGCACGACACACTGAAGCTTTCTTT. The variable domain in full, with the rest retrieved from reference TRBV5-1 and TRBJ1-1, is KAGVTQTPRYLIKTRGQQVTLSCSPISGHRSVSWYQQTPGQGLQFLFEYFSETQRNKGNFPGRFSGRQFSNSRSEMNVSTLELGDSALYLCASSPTSTARHTEAFFGQGTRLTVV.

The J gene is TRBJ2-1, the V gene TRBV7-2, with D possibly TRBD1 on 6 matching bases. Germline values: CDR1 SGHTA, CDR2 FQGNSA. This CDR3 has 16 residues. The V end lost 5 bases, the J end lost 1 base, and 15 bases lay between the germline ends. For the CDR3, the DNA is TGTGCCAGCAGCCCCCTGACAGGCTTTTCCTACAATGAGCAGTTCTTC. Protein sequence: CASSPLTGFSYNEQFF.

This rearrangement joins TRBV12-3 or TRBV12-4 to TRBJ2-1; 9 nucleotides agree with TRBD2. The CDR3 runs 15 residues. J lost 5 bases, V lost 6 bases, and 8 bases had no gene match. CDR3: CASRAGGGDNNEQFF. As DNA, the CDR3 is TGTGCCAGCAGAGCCGGCGGGGGGGATAACAATGAGCAGTTCTTC.